The clone carrying this T cell receptor (beta chain) was seen ten or more times. The authors amplified TCR beta CDR3 regions from RNA transcripts. First-round RT-PCR used HTBI primers; second-round multiplex PCR followed. TCRdb fed the multiplex PCR reads into MiXCR, producing one record per CDR3 protein. Of approximately 480,000 distinct CDR3 sequences in the sample, approximately 15% were seen once. This sample is drawn from a study of Graves' ophthalmopathy and Graves' hyperthyroidism. In donors with ophthalmopathy, activity was moderate-to-severe, with CAS ≥3, NOSPECS ≥4 and duration under 3 months. Germline CDR1 MDHEN, CDR2 SYDVKM. The CDR3 is 14 residues long. The germline V and J ends were trimmed by 4 bases and 4 bases, with 13 bases remaining between them.

The receptor was isolated from a woman aged 25 to 39 with Graves' ophthalmopathy. The sample taken for sequencing was blood. The chain employs TRBV28 and TRBJ1-2, with unresolved D. The CDR3 loop reads CASSWHTEAYGYTF. DNA of the CDR3: TGTGCCAGCAGTTGGCACACGGAGGCCTATGGCTACACCTTC.